These T cell receptor beta chains were read from a single sample in a study of shared clonotypes between healthy human individuals. Produced via immunoSEQ multiplex PCR; TCRdb's table is partial and in-frame only. The profile shows around 510,000 clones, around three quarters of them singletons. Sequencing used PBMCs. These receptors originate from a woman between 40 and 55 years old in good health. Some clones in this sample may be carry-over from other donors' samples. Each CDR3 is given without its conserved first and last residue. Where a row states a size, it is once, few, many or the class of an expanded clone; other rows omit it.

>TRBV7-8|.
ASSLVKGTGRETQY
>TRBV18|few
ASSPSTSGRNEQY
>TRBV20-1|few
AFATEAF
>TRBV19|.
ASSAPLAGVGDTQY
>TRBV7-7|.
ASSLAEQETQY
>TRBV9|.
ASSADLNSNQPQH
>TRBV7-9|once
ASSLGPFGPSGSYEQY
>TRBV5-4|once
ASSPGQQETQY
>TRBV7-2|.
ASSLGLGAEYGYT
>TRBV18|.
ASSQTSETGELF
>TRBV2|.
ASLEGLASSYEQY
>TRBV7-3|.
ASSPQVRLAGRLDTQY